This T cell receptor (beta chain) was captured in a study of a mutant IDH1 vaccine in newly diagnosed glioma. Overall study context: Vaccines were begun 4-6 weeks after radiotherapy alone, or with temozolomide cycles.

Turning to this clone: Its antigen remains unknown.

Time point here: week 23, last vaccination. Topical imiquimod accompanied each vaccine dose, which consisted of 300 ug of mutant IDH1 20-mer peptide. Overall study results and limits: Pseudoprogression seemingly bore no relation to changes in top peripheral T cell clonotypes.

Germline-derived CDR1 and CDR2 are SGHRS and YFSETQ. V was clipped by 4 bases and J by 2 bases; unmatched bases: 7. The CDR3 has 16 residues. Some clones are missing from TCRdb's copy, which holds only in-frame ones; the method was immunoSEQ multiplex PCR. The sample has over 50,000 clones; roughly 84% are singletons. The source was PBMCs, collected from a glioma patient whose treatment included an IDH1 peptide vaccine. This sequence originates from a man in his late teens or twenties with glioma. This chain joins TRBV5-1 and TRBJ1-3, with TRBD1 identical over 9 bases. The CDR3 loop is CASSIGQGRAGNTIYF. DNA of the CDR3: TGCGCCAGCAGCATAGGACAGGGGAGAGCTGGAAACACCATATATTTT.